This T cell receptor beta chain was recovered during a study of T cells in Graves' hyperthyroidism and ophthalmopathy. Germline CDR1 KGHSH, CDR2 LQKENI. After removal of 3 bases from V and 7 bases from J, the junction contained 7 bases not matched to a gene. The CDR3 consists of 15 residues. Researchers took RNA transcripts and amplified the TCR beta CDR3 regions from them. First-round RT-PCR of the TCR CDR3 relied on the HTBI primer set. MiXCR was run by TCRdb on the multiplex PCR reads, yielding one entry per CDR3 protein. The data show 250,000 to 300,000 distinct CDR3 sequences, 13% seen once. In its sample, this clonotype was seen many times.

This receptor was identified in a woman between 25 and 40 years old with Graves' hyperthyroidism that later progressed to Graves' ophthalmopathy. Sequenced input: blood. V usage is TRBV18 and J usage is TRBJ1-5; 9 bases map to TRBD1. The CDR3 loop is CASSPATGGSQPQHF. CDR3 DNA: TGTGCCAGCTCACCCGCAACAGGGGGCAGCCAGCCCCAGCATTTT.